This TCR beta chain was found in a study of T cell responses to AZD1222 COVID-19 vaccine. Some clones are missing from TCRdb's copy, which holds only in-frame ones; the method was immunoSEQ multiplex PCR. The table records about 77,000 clones, roughly nine tenths of them present only once. On this clone itself: The antigen is unknown.

V lost 5 bases, J lost 3 bases, and 3 bases stayed unmatched. The CDR3 sequence is 14 residues long. The germline V gene has CDR1 KGHSH and CDR2 LQKENI. Study-level points and caveats: There were vaccine-associated CD4 TCRs across spike, dominant at 160-218 and 743-854. Spike-specific TCR breadth and depth grew following two AZD1222 doses.

The sequencing used peripheral blood, collected 28 days after the second AZD1222 dose. The sequence derives from an adult who received the AZD1222 COVID-19 vaccine. The chain uses TRBV18 and TRBJ2-5, with TRBD1 matching over 10 bases. CDR3 DNA: TGTGCCAGCTCATCCGGGACAGGGGAAGAGACCCAGTACTTC. This translates into CASSSGTGEETQYF.